Below, 32 T cell receptor beta chains from the same sample are listed, as sequenced in a study of T cell repertoires in aging, cancer and after chemotherapy (dated by TCRdb to the late 2010s). Genomic DNA extracted from peripheral blood, rather than sorted cells or RNA, was used as the source for amplification of TCR beta rearrangements. The sample was run on an Illumina MiSeq. Using a mixed TRB-A/B primer pool, multiplex touch-down PCR amplified rearranged TRB sequences covering the V, D and J segments. The raw public data were reprocessed by TCRdb itself: fastp quality trimming at Q25, MiXCR clonotype calling, in-frame beta chains only. Each CDR3 protein appears once, grouped with its most common genes and DNA. A total of some 8,000 distinct CDR3 sequences appear in this sample, less than 35% of them only once. The ten top clones hold over 8.5% of the sample. The material sequenced was blood. These receptors were collected from a human donor in good health.

The chain uses TRBV24-1 and TRBJ2-3; D is uncertain. This CDR3 comprises 13 residues. CDR1 and CDR2 from the germline V gene are KGHDR and SFDVKD. The germline V and J ends were trimmed by 12 bases and 0 bases, with 12 bases remaining between them. CDR3 protein: CASGQTSTDTQYF. The CDR3 nucleotides read TGTGCCTCCGGGCAAACCAGCACAGATACGCAGTATTTT.

The chain combines TRBV20-1 with TRBJ1-2; perhaps TRBD1 as D (5 bases). The germline gives CDR1 DFQATT, CDR2 SNEGSKA (reference sequence). The CDR3 has 15 residues. Trimming shortened V by 6 bases and J by 4 bases, and 21 bases separated the two germline ends. The CDR3 DNA reads as TGCAGTGCCCTAAGTTACCACCGGGACGGCTATGGCTACACCTTC. The encoded protein is CSALSYHRDGYGYTF.

The V call is TRBV15, the J call TRBJ1-5, with 7 positions matching TRBD1. Germline CDR1 LNHNV, CDR2 YYDKDF (reference sequence). This CDR3 has 13 amino acids. With 5 bases clipped from V and 4 bases from J, the junction kept 2 bases outside the gene matches. This chain's CDR3 is CATSSTGNQPQHF. In nucleotides, the CDR3 is TGTGCCACCAGCTCGACAGGGAATCAGCCCCAGCATTTT.

This clonotype has more than one count but fewer than ten. The genes are TRBV12-3 or TRBV12-4 and TRBJ2-2; 7 positions agree with TRBD1. CDR3 size: 16 residues. The junction had 8 bases not matched to a gene; V was cut back by 7 bases and J by 0 bases. As DNA, the CDR3 is TGTGCCAGCAACTCGAGGGGGACAGCGAACACCGGGGAGCTGTTTTTT. Protein product: CASNSRGTANTGELFF.

This clonotype was picked up a small number of times. The rearrangement uses TRBV6-5 and TRBJ2-7; D not certain. There are 12 residues in the CDR3. Germline-derived CDR1 and CDR2 are MNHEY and SVGAGI. V shed 1 base and J shed 4 bases, with 5 bases lying between them. The CDR3 coding sequence is TGTGCCAGCAGTTACTTGACTTACGAGCAGTACTTC. Translation: CASSYLTYEQYF.

This clonotype ranks as medium-sized. This chain links TRBV29-1 with TRBJ2-5; no reliable D call. Germline CDR1 and CDR2: SQVTM and ANQGSEA. Trimming took 7 bases from V and 5 from J, leaving 14 bases between them. The CDR3 covers 12 residues. CDR3 DNA: TGCAGCGCGCTGTTTGTTGGTGAGACCCAGTACTTC. Its protein is CSALFVGETQYF.

This clonotype was counted only a few times. This chain joins TRBV5-4 and TRBJ1-1; maybe TRBD1 (6 bases). V was pared by 3 bases and J by 1 base, with 7 bases between. This CDR3 has 13 residues. Germline CDR1 is SGHNT and CDR2 is YYREEE (reference sequence). CDR3 in DNA: TGTGCCAGCAGCTGGGGACAGAACACTGAAGCTTTCTTT. Translating it yields CASSWGQNTEAFF.

CDR3 coding DNA: TGTGCCAGCAGCCCTCGGTTGGTAGCGGGGTCGGCCCAGTACTTC. Translated, it gives CASSPRLVAGSAQYF. The chain recombines TRBV7-6 with TRBJ2-5; 8 positions agree with TRBD2. Losses at the gene ends were 5 bases for V and 9 bases for J; bases not matched to a gene: 14. There are 15 residues in the CDR3. CDR1 and CDR2 from the germline V gene are SGHVS and FNYEAQ. The whole variable domain, filled in from reference TRBV7-6 and TRBJ2-5, reads GAGVSQSPRYKVTKRGQDVALRCDPISGHVSLYWYRQALGQGPEFLTYFNYEAQQDKSGLPNDRFSAERPEGSISTLTIQRTEQRDSAMYRCASSPRLVAGSAQYFGPGTRLLVL.

A single count supports this clonotype. The V and J genes are TRBV6-5 and TRBJ1-5; D unresolved. CDR1 and CDR2 (germline): MNHEY, SVGAGI. The CDR3 totals 13 residues. Trimming took 0 bases from V and 7 from J, leaving 7 bases between them. The CDR3 DNA follows: TGTGCCAGCAGTTACTCAATCCGCCAGCCCCAGCATTTT. Translated, it gives CASSYSIRQPQHF.

This clonotype has only a few counts. The V and J genes are TRBV11-1 and TRBJ2-1, with 11 bases matching TRBD1. This CDR3 spans 13 amino acids. Germline values: CDR1 SGHAT, CDR2 FQDESV (reference sequence). The V segment lost 6 bases and the J segment 7 bases; nucleotides outside the gene matches: 2. This CDR3 reads CASSRDRGNEQFF. CDR3 nucleotides: TGTGCCAGCAGTCGGGACAGGGGGAATGAGCAGTTCTTC. Drawing the rest from reference TRBV11-1 and TRBJ2-1, the complete variable domain is EAEVAQSPRYKITEKSQAVAFWCDPISGHATLYWYRQILGQGPELLVQFQDESVVDDSQLPKDRFSAERLKGVDSTLKIQPAELGDSAMYLCASSRDRGNEQFFGPGTRLTVL.

The chain employs TRBV12-3 or TRBV12-4 and TRBJ1-4; D remains ambiguous. The CDR3 is 13 amino acids. V dropped 8 bases and J dropped 6 bases, with 13 bases sitting between them. CDR3 nucleotide sequence: TGTGCCAGCCGCGTGGCGGGTTATGAAAAACTGTTTTTT. Protein product: CASRVAGYEKLFF.

This clonotype has a handful of counts. For the CDR3, the DNA is TGTGCCAGCAGCTTGTCCAGGGGCCAAGAGACCCAGTACTTC. This encodes CASSLSRGQETQYF. The V gene is TRBV5-6, the J gene TRBJ2-5; TRBD1 is a possible D gene (6 bases). The CDR3 is 14 residues long. Germline values: CDR1 SGHDT, CDR2 YYEEEE. V was clipped by 1 base and J by 1 base, with 8 bases between them.

V gene TRBV12-3 or TRBV12-4 combines with J gene TRBJ1-1; D gene uncertain. The CDR3 is made up of 12 amino acids. V lost 7 bases to trimming and J lost 1 base, with 7 bases between them. This CDR3 is CASKNRNTEAFF. The CDR3 nucleotides read TGTGCCAGCAAGAATCGGAACACTGAAGCTTTCTTT.

The chain couples TRBV12-3 or TRBV12-4 to TRBJ2-4; D possibly matches TRBD1 or TRBD2 (5 bases each). V gave up 6 bases and J gave up 7 bases, with 10 bases separating them. CDR3 length: 12 amino acids. CDR3 nucleotide sequence: TGTGCCAGCAGGGGACCTGAGAACATTCAGTACTTC. Amino acids: CASRGPENIQYF.

V gene TRBV30 combines with J gene TRBJ2-2; 7 bases align to TRBD2. Trimming removed 0 bases from V and 7 bases from J; junction bases left unmatched: 8. Germline loops: CDR1 GTSNPN, CDR2 SVGIG (reference sequence). This CDR3 has 15 amino acids. The CDR3 DNA sequence: TGTGCCTGGAGTGTAGGGCTCCCGGGGGGCGGGGAGCTGTTTTTT. Amino acid sequence: CAWSVGLPGGGELFF.

The V call is TRBV24-1, the J call TRBJ2-3; no clear D. The CDR3 totals 14 residues. V was trimmed by 1 base and J by 5 bases, leaving 9 bases between them. CDR1 is KGHDR and CDR2 is SFDVKD in the germline V gene. This CDR3 is CATSDFERLDTQYF. The CDR3 DNA is TGTGCCACCAGTGATTTTGAGAGACTAGATACGCAGTATTTT.

The V gene is TRBV11-2, the J gene TRBJ2-5; D is undetermined. Trimming removed 2 bases at V and 3 bases at J, with 7 bases between. The CDR3 is made up of 13 amino acids. Germline CDR1 SGHAT, CDR2 FQNNGV. In nucleotides, the CDR3 is TGTGCCAGCAGCTTAAGACTGGAAGAGACCCAGTACTTC. Amino acids: CASSLRLEETQYF.

This clonotype is medium-sized in the sample. The chain joins TRBV29-1 to TRBJ2-7; TRBD1 agrees at 9 bases. After removal of 4 bases from V and 3 bases from J, the junction contained 4 bases not matched to a gene. CDR3 length: 13 residues. CDR1 is SQVTM and CDR2 is ANQGSEA in the germline V gene. The CDR3 here is CSVGQGGIYEQYF. Here the CDR3 DNA reads TGCAGCGTTGGACAGGGGGGAATCTACGAGCAGTACTTC.

Relative to its sample, this clonotype is large (0.1 to 1%). This chain links TRBV6-5 with TRBJ2-7; no clear D. The CDR3 is 14 amino acids. Germline V gene sequence: CDR1 MNHEY, CDR2 SVGAGI. V lost 5 bases to trimming and J lost 2 bases, with 13 bases between them. The CDR3 protein is CASSMTASAYEQYF. CDR3 nucleotide sequence: TGTGCCAGCAGTATGACCGCCTCCGCCTACGAGCAGTACTTC.

The chain is built from TRBV4-3 and TRBJ2-1; D is uncertain. V was clipped by 0 bases and J by 7 bases, with 13 bases between them. The V gene's germline CDR1 is LGHNA and CDR2 YSLEER. The CDR3 spans 15 residues. The chain's CDR3 is CASSQDRGRRNEQFF. DNA for the CDR3: TGCGCCAGCAGCCAAGATCGAGGACGTAGGAATGAGCAGTTCTTC.

J is TRBJ2-5 and V is TRBV6-1; no clear D gene. The germline V gene has CDR1 MNHNS and CDR2 SASEGT. Trimming left V 3 bases short and J 1 base short, with 12 bases between. The CDR3 length is 15 residues. CDR3 sequence: CASSDGMVGQETQYF. The CDR3 DNA is TGTGCCAGCAGTGATGGGATGGTGGGCCAAGAGACCCAGTACTTC.

V gene TRBV27 combines with J gene TRBJ2-3, with TRBD2 matching 7 bases. Germline trimming cut 8 bases from V and 6 bases from J; bases unmatched to any gene: 17. The CDR3 runs 16 residues. Germline V lookup: CDR1 MNHEY, CDR2 SMNVEV (reference sequence). This CDR3 reads CASGSPKRGSRDTQYF. The CDR3 DNA reads TGTGCCAGCGGTAGCCCGAAGCGGGGATCTAGGGATACGCAGTATTTT.

The chain links TRBV6-2 or TRBV6-3 to TRBJ2-7; D possibly corresponds to TRBD1 (7 bases). V was trimmed by 7 bases and J by 4 bases, leaving 14 bases between them. The CDR3 contains 13 residues. Germline V gene data show CDR1 as MNHEY and CDR2 as SVGEGT. The CDR3, as DNA: TGTGCCAGCACCCAGACAGGGAGGTACGAGCAGTACTTC. Its translation is CASTQTGRYEQYF.

In the case of this clonotype: A read error may produce the germline difference seen at one junction end. V is TRBV4-3 and J is TRBJ2-7; 8 bases are shared with TRBD1. Germline CDR1 and CDR2: LGHNA and YSLEER. The CDR3 has 14 residues. The CDR3 protein is CASSVGQGAYEQYF. As DNA, the CDR3 is TGTGCCAGCAGCGTCGGACAGGGCGCCTACGAGCAGTACTTC.

The J gene is TRBJ1-3, the V gene TRBV20-1; D unclear. This CDR3 spans 12 amino acids. The V gene lost 5 bases and the J gene lost 2 bases, with 7 bases spanning the gap. From germline, CDR1 is DFQATT and CDR2 SNEGSKA (reference sequence). CDR3 nucleotide sequence: TGCAGTGCTTCACCTACTGGAAACACCATATATTTT. Translating it yields CSASPTGNTIYF.

This clonotype was counted between two and nine times. The DNA of the CDR3 is TGTGCCAGCAGTTACTTCACAGGGGGCCCTACTGAAAAACTGTTTTTT. Translating gives CASSYFTGGPTEKLFF. The chain uses TRBV6-5 and TRBJ1-4, with TRBD1 matching 9 bases. The germline V gene has CDR1 MNHEY and CDR2 SVGAGI. The CDR3 runs 16 residues. Unmatched junction bases numbered 7, after V lost 1 base and J lost 7 bases.

This clonotype was recorded a few times. This chain connects TRBV19 to TRBJ1-2; D possibly corresponds to TRBD1 (6 bases). This CDR3 is 15 amino acids long. In germline, CDR1 is LNHDA, CDR2 SQIVND (reference sequence). V lost 6 bases and J lost 6, with 20 bases in between. The CDR3 nucleotides are TGTGCCAGTAGCGCCCAGGCAGGGGAAACTCATGGCTACACCTTC. It codes for CASSAQAGETHGYTF.

As regards this clonotype: At one end the junction does not follow the germline gene, possibly because of a read error. The CDR3 loop reads CASSIGQGESFF. The CDR3, as DNA: TGCGCCAGCAGCATCGGACAGGGAGAATCTTTCTTT. The chain combines TRBV5-6 with TRBJ1-6; 8 nucleotides align to TRBD1. The CDR3 has 12 residues. CDR1 and CDR2 from the germline V gene are SGHDT and YYEEEE.

This clonotype was observed a few times. The CDR3 here is CASSSGTVPAVEQFF. The CDR3 DNA sequence: TGTGCCAGCAGTTCAGGGACAGTACCAGCTGTTGAGCAGTTCTTC. The chain joins TRBV12-3 or TRBV12-4 to TRBJ2-1; TRBD1 agrees at 7 bases. The length of the CDR3 is 15 residues. V shed 4 bases, J shed 9 bases, and the junction held 12 bases outside the gene matches.

The chain's CDR3 is CASSLLGAGNQPQHF. CDR3 DNA sequence: TGTGCCAGCAGTTTACTGGGGGCAGGTAATCAGCCCCAGCATTTT. This sequence joins TRBV27 and TRBJ1-5, with a tentative D call TRBD1 (6 bases). In germline, CDR1 is MNHEY, CDR2 SMNVEV (reference sequence). V lost 2 bases to trimming and J lost 4 bases, with 12 bases between them. CDR3 length equals 15 residues.

The chain links TRBV11-1 to TRBJ1-4, with 9 positions matching TRBD1. The CDR3 consists of 15 residues. Germline V gene lookup returns CDR1 SGHAT and CDR2 FQDESV (reference sequence). The V segment lost 5 bases and the J segment 7 bases; nucleotides outside the gene matches: 8. CDR3 nucleotides: TGTGCCAGCAGCCTAGGGACAGGGATCCTTGAAAAACTGTTTTTT. Its translation is CASSLGTGILEKLFF.

This sequence joins TRBV9 and TRBJ2-1; D is unclear. The germline V gene encodes CDR1 SGDLS and CDR2 YYNGEE. V shed 4 bases and J shed 14 bases, with 16 bases lying between them. This CDR3 is 12 amino acids long. CDR3 sequence: CASSPGLGEEFF. The CDR3 region has the DNA TGTGCCAGCAGCCCGGGCCTGGGCGAGGAGTTCTTC.